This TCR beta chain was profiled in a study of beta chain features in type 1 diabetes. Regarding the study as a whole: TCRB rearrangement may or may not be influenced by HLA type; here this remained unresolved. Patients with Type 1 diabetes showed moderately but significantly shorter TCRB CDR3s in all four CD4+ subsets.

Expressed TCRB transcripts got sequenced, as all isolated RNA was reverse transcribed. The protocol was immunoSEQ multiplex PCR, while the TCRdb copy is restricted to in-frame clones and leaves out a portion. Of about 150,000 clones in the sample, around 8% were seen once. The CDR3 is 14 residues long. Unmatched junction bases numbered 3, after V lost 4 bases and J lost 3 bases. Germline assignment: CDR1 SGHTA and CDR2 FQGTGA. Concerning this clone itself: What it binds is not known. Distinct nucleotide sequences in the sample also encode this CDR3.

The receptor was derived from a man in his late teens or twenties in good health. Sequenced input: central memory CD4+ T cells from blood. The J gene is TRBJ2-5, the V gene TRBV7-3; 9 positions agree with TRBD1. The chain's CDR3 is CASSSTGGEETQYF. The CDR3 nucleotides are TGTGCCAGCAGCTCGACAGGGGGGGAAGAGACCCAGTACTTC.